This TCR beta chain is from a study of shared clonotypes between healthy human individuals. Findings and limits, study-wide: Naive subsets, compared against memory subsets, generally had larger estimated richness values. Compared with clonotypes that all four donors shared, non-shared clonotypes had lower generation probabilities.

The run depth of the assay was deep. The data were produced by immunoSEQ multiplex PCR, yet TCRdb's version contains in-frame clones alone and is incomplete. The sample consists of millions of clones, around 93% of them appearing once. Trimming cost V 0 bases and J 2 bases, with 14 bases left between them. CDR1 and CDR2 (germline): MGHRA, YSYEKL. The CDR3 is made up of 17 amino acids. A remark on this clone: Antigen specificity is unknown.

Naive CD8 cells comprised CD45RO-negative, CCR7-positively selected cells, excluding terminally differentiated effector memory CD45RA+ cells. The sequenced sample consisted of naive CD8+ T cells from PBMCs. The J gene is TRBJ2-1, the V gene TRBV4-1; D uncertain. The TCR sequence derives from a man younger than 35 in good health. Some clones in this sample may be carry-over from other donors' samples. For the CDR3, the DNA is TGCGCCAGCAGCCAAGATCAATCTTTGAGAGCCTACAATGAGCAGTTCTTC. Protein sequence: CASSQDQSLRAYNEQFF.